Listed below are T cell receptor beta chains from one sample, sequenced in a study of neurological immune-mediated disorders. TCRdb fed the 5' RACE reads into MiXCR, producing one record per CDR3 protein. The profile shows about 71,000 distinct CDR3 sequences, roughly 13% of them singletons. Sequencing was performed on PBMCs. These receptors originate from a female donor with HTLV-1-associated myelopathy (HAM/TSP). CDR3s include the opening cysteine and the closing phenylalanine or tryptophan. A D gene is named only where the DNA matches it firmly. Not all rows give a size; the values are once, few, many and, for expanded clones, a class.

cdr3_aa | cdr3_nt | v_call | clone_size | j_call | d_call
CSARHSSGRTDTQYF | TGCAGTGCTCGTCACTCTAGCGGGCGGACAGATACGCAGTATTTT | TRBV20-1 | many | TRBJ2-3 | TRBD2
CASSRPGQGLSQPQHF | TGTGCCAGCAGCCGACCGGGACAGGGGCTTTCTCAGCCCCAGCATTTT | TRBV7-2 | many | TRBJ1-5 | TRBD1
CASSPRGQRGWIDTQYF | TGTGCCAGCAGCCCCCGGGGACAGCGGGGGTGGATAGATACGCAGTATTTT | TRBV7-2 | many | TRBJ2-3 | NA
CASSLDGSTEAFF | TGCGCCAGCAGCTTGGATGGGTCCACTGAAGCTTTCTTT | TRBV5-1 | many | TRBJ1-1 | NA
CASSQRLLAGLQETQYF | TGTGCCAGCAGCCAGAGGTTACTAGCGGGACTCCAAGAGACCCAGTACTTC | TRBV7-2 | many | TRBJ2-5 | TRBD2
CSARGGMETQYF | TGCAGTGCTAGAGGGGGGATGGAGACCCAGTACTTC | TRBV20-1 | many | TRBJ2-5 | NA
CSARSGTPGNTIYF | TGCAGTGCTAGAAGTGGGACCCCCGGAAACACCATATATTTT | TRBV20-1 | NA | TRBJ1-3 | NA
CASSLGQRAPDTQYF | TGTGCCAGCAGCTTAGGTCAGAGAGCGCCAGATACGCAGTATTTT | TRBV11-2 | many | TRBJ2-3 | NA
CASSYSARGTLNIQYF | TGTGCCAGCAGTTACTCCGCGCGGGGGACCCTAAACATTCAGTACTTC | TRBV6-5 | many | TRBJ2-4 | TRBD2
CASSLALTGTDTQYF | TGTGCCAGCAGCTTAGCGTTGACAGGCACGGATACGCAGTATTTT | TRBV7-8 | few | TRBJ2-3 | NA
CASSLETAYPHGYTF | TGCGCCAGCAGCTTGGAGACAGCCTACCCGCATGGCTACACCTTC | TRBV5-1 | many | TRBJ1-2 | NA
CASSYSPRNIQYF | TGTGCCAGCAGTTACTCGCCGAGAAACATTCAGTACTTC | TRBV6-5 | many | TRBJ2-4 | NA